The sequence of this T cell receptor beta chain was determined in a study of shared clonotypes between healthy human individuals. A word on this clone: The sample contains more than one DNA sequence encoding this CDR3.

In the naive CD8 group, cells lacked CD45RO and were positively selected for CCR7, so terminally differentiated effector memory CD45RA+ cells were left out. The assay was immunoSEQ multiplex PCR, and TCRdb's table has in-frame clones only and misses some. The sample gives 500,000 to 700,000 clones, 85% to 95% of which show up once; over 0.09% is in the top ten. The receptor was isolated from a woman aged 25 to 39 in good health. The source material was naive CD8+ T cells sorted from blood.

CDR3 DNA sequence: TGTGCCAGCAGTTTACAGGGGGCAAACTATGGCTACACCTTC. Encoded protein: CASSLQGANYGYTF. The chain carries TRBV28 and TRBJ1-2, with 8 bases that match TRBD1. V gave up 2 bases and J gave up 2 bases; unmatched junction bases: 1. This CDR3 comprises 14 residues. CDR1 and CDR2 (germline): MDHEN, SYDVKM.